Listed below are T cell receptor beta chains from one sample, sequenced in a study of cytomegalovirus exposure and HLA in healthy donors. TCRdb's table, derived via immunoSEQ multiplex PCR, lists solely in-frame clones and lacks some. Among 160,000 or so clones listed, about four fifths were seen once. Sequenced: PBMCs. Receptors originate from a woman aged 50 to 60 in good health and CMV-seronegative. Both conserved end residues are part of each CDR3. A D gene is named only where the DNA matches it firmly. Rows may omit the clone size; those that give it use once, few, many or a size class.

CDR3: CASSDHRETQYF; DNA: TGTGCCAGCAGTGATCACAGGGAGACCCAGTACTTC; J: TRBJ2-5; V: TRBV2; size: NA; D: NA
CDR3: CASSVEGQGAGETQYF; DNA: TGTGCCAGCAGCGTAGAGGGACAGGGGGCCGGAGAGACCCAGTACTTC; J: TRBJ2-5; V: TRBV9; size: NA; D: TRBD1
CDR3: CASIRGTAKNTGELFF; DNA: TGTGCCAGCATCCGAGGGACAGCGAAGAACACCGGGGAGCTGTTTTTT; J: TRBJ2-2; V: TRBV7-9; size: NA; D: TRBD1
CDR3: CASWGQLQETQYF; DNA: TGTGCCAGCTGGGGGCAGCTACAAGAGACCCAGTACTTC; J: TRBJ2-5; V: TRBV6-1; size: NA; D: NA
CDR3: CASTPESGEEQYF; DNA: TGTGCCAGCACTCCCGAAAGCGGCGAGGAGCAGTACTTC; J: TRBJ2-7; V: TRBV7-9; size: NA; D: NA
CDR3: CASSPGLVETQYF; DNA: TGTGCCAGCAGCCCGGGACTAGTTGAGACCCAGTACTTC; J: TRBJ2-5; V: TRBV9; size: NA; D: TRBD2
CDR3: CASSARTGDIRETQYF; DNA: TGTGCCAGCAGCGCACGGACAGGGGATATCCGAGAGACCCAGTACTTC; J: TRBJ2-5; V: TRBV7-2; size: NA; D: TRBD1
CDR3: CASSYRYEQYF; DNA: TGTGCCAGCAGTTATCGCTACGAGCAGTACTTC; J: TRBJ2-7; V: TRBV7-2; size: NA; D: NA
CDR3: CASSLTGQGTEQFF; DNA: TGCGCCAGCAGCTTGACGGGACAGGGGACCGAGCAGTTCTTC; J: TRBJ2-1; V: TRBV5-1; size: once; D: TRBD1
CDR3: CASSQSTGPDTGELFF; DNA: TGCGCCAGCAGCCAGTCGACAGGGCCGGACACCGGGGAGCTGTTTTTT; J: TRBJ2-2; V: TRBV4-3; size: NA; D: TRBD1
CDR3: CASSRDPAGGIGELFF; DNA: TGCGCCAGCAGCCGGGACCCAGCGGGAGGAATCGGGGAGCTGTTTTTT; J: TRBJ2-2; V: TRBV4-1; size: NA; D: TRBD2
CDR3: CASSVGYSDRVYEQYF; DNA: TGTGCCAGCAGCGTAGGGTATTCGGACAGGGTTTACGAGCAGTACTTC; J: TRBJ2-7; V: TRBV9; size: NA; D: TRBD1
CDR3: CASMGKWGGYNEQFF; DNA: TGTGCCAGCATGGGGAAGTGGGGGGGATACAATGAGCAGTTCTTC; J: TRBJ2-1; V: TRBV27; size: NA; D: TRBD2
CDR3: CASSLALAGTDTQYF; DNA: TGTGCCAGCAGCTTAGCACTAGCGGGGACAGATACGCAGTATTTT; J: TRBJ2-3; V: TRBV7-9; size: once; D: TRBD2
CDR3: CASSLPGQVTDTQYF; DNA: TGTGCCAGCAGTTTACCCGGACAGGTCACAGATACGCAGTATTTT; J: TRBJ2-3; V: TRBV28; size: NA; D: TRBD1
CDR3: CASSVAGLSTHEQYF; DNA: TGTGCCAGCAGCGTAGCAGGCCTATCTACCCACGAGCAGTACTTC; J: TRBJ2-7; V: TRBV9; size: NA; D: NA
CDR3: CASSPPRGLAGGVSYNEQFF; DNA: TGTGCCAGCTCACCACCGAGGGGACTAGCGGGAGGGGTCTCCTACAATGAGCAGTTCTTC; J: TRBJ2-1; V: TRBV18; size: NA; D: TRBD2
CDR3: CASSTSRGTEAFF; DNA: TGTGCCAGCAGCACTTCACGGGGGACTGAAGCTTTCTTT; J: TRBJ1-1; V: TRBV7-9; size: NA; D: NA